The clone carrying this TCR beta chain occurred once. Sequenced by immunoSEQ multiplex PCR; TCRdb stores in-frame clones only, minus some. The data show about 130,000 clones, 92% seen once. These data belong to a study of T cell responses to AZD1222 COVID-19 vaccine. Looked up from germline, CDR1 is MNHEY and CDR2 is SVGAGI. This CDR3 is 14 amino acids long. Trimming took 7 bases from V and 0 from J, leaving 7 bases between them. Source: peripheral blood, taken 28 days after the second AZD1222 dose. The chain has TRBV6-5 and TRBJ2-6, with a possible D match to TRBD2 (5 bases). This clonotype originated in an adult who received the AZD1222 COVID-19 vaccine. The CDR3 region is CASTRDSGANVLTF. As DNA, the CDR3 is TGTGCCAGCACCCGGGACTCTGGGGCCAACGTCCTGACTTTC.